This T cell receptor (beta chain) is drawn from a study of T cell clusters in autoimmune cytopenias. Points from the study as a whole: Primary autoimmune cytopenia patients seemingly lacked the physiological T cell clusters found in healthy donors. TRB repertoire shifts in secondary cytopenia and chronic lymphocytic leukemia mostly reflected lymphoma, not autoimmunity. A dominant lymphoma-associated repertoire apparently masked the cluster-lack signature in secondary cytopenia versus chronic lymphocytic leukemia.

TRB was amplified by touch-down multiplex PCR, primer pools A and B combined. Each CDR3 protein gets one entry in TCRdb, which reprocessed the multiplex PCR reads and gives no DNA. This sample's table has about 7,200 distinct CDR3 sequences. This CDR3 comprises 15 residues. Germline V CDR1 and CDR2: MNHEY, SVGAGI. TRB amplification used roughly 250 ng of peripheral blood genomic DNA. This clonotype is deemed medium-sized (0.01 to 0.1%) by its frequency. Antigen: not known. These data are also associated with another study on T cell repertoires in aging, cancer and after chemotherapy. That paper adds: Over several months to years, re-sampled healthy donor repertoires clearly shared clones.

The chain joins TRBV6-5 to TRBJ2-5; as DNA is missing, the TRBD2 call by TCRdb cannot be tested. Sample: peripheral blood. This receptor was identified in a human donor in good health. This chain's CDR3 is CASGNPSGGQETQYF.